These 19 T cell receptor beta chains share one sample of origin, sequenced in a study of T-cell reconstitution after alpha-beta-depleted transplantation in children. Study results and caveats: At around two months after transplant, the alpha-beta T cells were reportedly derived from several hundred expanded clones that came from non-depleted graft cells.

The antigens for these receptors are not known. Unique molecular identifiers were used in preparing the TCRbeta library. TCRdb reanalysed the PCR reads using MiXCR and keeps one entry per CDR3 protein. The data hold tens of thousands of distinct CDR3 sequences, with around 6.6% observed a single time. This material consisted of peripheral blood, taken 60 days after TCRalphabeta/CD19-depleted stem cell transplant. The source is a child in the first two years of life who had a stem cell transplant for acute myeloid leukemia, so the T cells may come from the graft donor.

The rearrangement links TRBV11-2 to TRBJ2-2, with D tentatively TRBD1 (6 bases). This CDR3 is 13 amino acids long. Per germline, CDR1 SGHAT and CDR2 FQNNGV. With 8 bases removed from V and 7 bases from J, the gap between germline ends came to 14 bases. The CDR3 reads CASALGAGGELFF. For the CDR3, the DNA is TGTGCCAGCGCCCTGGGGGCGGGCGGGGAGCTGTTTTTT.

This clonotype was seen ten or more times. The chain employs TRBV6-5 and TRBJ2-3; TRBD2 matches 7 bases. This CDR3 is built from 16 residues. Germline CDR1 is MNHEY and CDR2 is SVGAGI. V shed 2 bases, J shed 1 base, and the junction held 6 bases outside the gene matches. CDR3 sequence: CASSYPEGRGTDTQYF. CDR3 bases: TGTGCCAGCAGTTACCCCGAAGGGAGGGGCACAGATACGCAGTATTTT.

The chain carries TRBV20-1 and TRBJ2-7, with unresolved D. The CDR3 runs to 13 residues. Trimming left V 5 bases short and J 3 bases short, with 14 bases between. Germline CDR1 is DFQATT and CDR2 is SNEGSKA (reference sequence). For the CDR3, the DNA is TGCAGTGCTGAAGAGGTACCTAGCTACGAGCAGTACTTC. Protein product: CSAEEVPSYEQYF.

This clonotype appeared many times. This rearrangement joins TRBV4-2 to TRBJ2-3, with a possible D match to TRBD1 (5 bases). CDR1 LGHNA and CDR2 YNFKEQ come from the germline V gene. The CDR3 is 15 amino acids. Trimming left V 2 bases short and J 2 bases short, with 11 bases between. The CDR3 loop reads CASSQQQGVTDTQYF. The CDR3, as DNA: TGTGCCAGCAGCCAACAGCAAGGGGTCACAGATACGCAGTATTTT.

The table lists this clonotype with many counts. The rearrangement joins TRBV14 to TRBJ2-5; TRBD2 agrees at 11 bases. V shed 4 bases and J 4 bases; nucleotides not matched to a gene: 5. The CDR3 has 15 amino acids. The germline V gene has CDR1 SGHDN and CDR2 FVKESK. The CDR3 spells CASSPRTSGRETQYF. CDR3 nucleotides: TGTGCCAGCAGCCCCCGGACTAGCGGGCGAGAGACCCAGTACTTC.

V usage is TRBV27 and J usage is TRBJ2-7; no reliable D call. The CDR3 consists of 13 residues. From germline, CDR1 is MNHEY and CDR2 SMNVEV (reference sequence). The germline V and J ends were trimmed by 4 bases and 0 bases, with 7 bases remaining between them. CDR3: CASSWAPSYEQYF. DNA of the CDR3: TGTGCCAGCAGTTGGGCCCCCTCCTACGAGCAGTACTTC.

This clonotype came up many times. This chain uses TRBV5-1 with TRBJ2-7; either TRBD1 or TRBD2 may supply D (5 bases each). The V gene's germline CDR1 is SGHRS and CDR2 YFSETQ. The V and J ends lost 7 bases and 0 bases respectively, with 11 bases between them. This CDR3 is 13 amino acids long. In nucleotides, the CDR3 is TGCGCCAGCTTTGAGGGGCCCTCCTACGAGCAGTACTTC. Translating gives CASFEGPSYEQYF. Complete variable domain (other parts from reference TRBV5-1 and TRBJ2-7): KAGVTQTPRYLIKTRGQQVTLSCSPISGHRSVSWYQQTPGQGLQFLFEYFSETQRNKGNFPGRFSGRQFSNSRSEMNVSTLELGDSALYLCASFEGPSYEQYFGPGTRLTVT.

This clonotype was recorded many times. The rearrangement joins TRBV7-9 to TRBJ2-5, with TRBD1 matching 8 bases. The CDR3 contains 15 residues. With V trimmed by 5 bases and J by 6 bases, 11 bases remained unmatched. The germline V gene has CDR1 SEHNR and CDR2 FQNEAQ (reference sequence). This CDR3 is CASSPTGQGAKTQYF. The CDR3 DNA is TGTGCCAGCAGCCCAACCGGACAGGGCGCCAAGACCCAGTACTTC.

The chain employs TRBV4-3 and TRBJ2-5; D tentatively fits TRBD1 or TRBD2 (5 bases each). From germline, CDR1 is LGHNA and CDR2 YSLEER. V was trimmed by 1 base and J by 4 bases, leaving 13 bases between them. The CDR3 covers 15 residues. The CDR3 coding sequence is TGCGCCAGCAGCCAAGGAGGGACGCCGGGAGAGACCCAGTACTTC. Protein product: CASSQGGTPGETQYF.

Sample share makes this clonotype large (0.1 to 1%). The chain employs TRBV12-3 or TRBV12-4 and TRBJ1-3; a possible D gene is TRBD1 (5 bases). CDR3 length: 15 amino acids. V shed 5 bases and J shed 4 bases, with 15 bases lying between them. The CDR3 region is CASSPGGGSGNTIYF. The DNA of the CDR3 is TGTGCCAGCAGTCCCGGCGGGGGGTCCGGAAACACCATATATTTT.

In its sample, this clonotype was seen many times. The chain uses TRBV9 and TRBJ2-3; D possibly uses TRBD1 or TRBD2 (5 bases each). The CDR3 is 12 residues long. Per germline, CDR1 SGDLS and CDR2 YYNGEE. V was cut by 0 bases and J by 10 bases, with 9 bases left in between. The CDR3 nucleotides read TGTGCCAGCAGCGTAGGGGGGTATGCGCAGTATTTT. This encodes CASSVGGYAQYF.

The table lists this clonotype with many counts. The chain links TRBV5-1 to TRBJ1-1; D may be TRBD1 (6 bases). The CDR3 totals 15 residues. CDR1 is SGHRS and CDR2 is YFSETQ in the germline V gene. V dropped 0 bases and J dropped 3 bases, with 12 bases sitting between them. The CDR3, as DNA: TGCGCCAGCAGCTTGGCATGGGGGCAGGACACTGAAGCTTTCTTT. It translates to CASSLAWGQDTEAFF. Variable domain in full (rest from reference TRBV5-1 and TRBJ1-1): KAGVTQTPRYLIKTRGQQVTLSCSPISGHRSVSWYQQTPGQGLQFLFEYFSETQRNKGNFPGRFSGRQFSNSRSEMNVSTLELGDSALYLCASSLAWGQDTEAFFGQGTRLTVV.

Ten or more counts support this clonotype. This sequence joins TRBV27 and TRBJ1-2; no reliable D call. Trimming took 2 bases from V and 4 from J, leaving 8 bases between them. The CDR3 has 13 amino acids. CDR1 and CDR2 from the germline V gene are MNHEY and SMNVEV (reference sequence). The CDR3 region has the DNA TGTGCCAGCAGTTTAAAACTTTCCTATGGCTACACCTTC. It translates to CASSLKLSYGYTF.

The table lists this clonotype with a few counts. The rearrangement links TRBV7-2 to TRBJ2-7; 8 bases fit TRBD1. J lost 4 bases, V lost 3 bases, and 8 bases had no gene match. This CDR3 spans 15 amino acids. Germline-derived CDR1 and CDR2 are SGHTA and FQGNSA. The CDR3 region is CASSFRQGRIYEQYF. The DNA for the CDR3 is TGTGCCAGCAGCTTCCGACAGGGGCGGATTTACGAGCAGTACTTC.

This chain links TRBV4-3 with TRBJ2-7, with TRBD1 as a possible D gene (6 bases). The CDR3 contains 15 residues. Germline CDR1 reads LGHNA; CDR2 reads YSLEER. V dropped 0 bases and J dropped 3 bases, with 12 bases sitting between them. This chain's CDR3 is CASSQDPGQFYEQYF. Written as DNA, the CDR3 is TGCGCCAGCAGCCAAGATCCCGGACAGTTCTACGAGCAGTACTTC.

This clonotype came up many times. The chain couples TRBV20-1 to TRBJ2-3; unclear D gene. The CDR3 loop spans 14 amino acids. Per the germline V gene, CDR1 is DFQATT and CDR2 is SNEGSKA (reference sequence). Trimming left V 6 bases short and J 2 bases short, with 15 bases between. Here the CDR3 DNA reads TGCAGTGCCACCCCCCCGGAGACCACAGATACGCAGTATTTT. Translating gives CSATPPETTDTQYF.

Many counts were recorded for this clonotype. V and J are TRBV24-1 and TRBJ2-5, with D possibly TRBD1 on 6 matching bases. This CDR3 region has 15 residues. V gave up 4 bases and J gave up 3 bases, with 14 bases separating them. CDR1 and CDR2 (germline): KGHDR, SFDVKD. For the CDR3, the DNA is TGTGCCACCAGTGAGGCCGGGACAAACGAAGAGACCCAGTACTTC. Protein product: CATSEAGTNEETQYF.

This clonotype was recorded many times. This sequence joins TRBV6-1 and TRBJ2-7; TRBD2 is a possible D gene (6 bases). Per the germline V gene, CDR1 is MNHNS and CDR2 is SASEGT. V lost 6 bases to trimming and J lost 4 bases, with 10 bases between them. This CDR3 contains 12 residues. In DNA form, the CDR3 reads TGTGCCAGCAGGAAAGGAGGGTACGAGCAGTACTTC. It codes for CASRKGGYEQYF.

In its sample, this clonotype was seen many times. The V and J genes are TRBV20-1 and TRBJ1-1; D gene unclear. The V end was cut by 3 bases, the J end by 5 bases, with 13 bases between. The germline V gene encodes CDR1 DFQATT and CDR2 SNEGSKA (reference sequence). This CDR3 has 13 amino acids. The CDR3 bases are TGCAGTGCTAGTCGCCCGAGCGGTACTGAAGCTTTCTTT. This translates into CSASRPSGTEAFF.